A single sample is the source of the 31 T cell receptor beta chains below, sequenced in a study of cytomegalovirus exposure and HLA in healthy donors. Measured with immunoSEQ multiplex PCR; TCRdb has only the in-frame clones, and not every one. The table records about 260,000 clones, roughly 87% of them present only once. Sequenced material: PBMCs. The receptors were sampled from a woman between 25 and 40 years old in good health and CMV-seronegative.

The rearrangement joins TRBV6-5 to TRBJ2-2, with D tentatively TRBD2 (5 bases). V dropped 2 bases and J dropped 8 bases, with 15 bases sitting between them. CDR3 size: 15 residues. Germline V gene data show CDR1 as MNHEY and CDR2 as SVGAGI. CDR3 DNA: TGTGCCAGCAGTTACGAGGGAGTCAATAGAGGGGAGCTGTTTTTT. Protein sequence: CASSYEGVNRGELFF.

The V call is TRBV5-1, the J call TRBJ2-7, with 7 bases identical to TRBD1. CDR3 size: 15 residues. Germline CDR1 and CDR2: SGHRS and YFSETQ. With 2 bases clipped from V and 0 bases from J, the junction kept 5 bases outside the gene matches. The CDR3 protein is CASSLQGNPSYEQYF. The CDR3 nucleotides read TGCGCCAGCAGCTTACAGGGGAATCCCTCCTACGAGCAGTACTTC.

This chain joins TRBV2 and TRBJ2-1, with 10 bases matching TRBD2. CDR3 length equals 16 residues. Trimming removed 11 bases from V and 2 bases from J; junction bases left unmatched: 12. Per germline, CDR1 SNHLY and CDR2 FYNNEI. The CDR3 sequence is CALAGAGGKTYNEQFF. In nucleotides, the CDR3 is TGTGCCCTAGCGGGAGCGGGAGGGAAAACCTACAATGAGCAGTTCTTC. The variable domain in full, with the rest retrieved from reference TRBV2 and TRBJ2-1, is EPEVTQTPSHQVTQMGQEVILRCVPISNHLYFYWYRQILGQKVEFLVSFYNNEISEKSEIFDDQFSVERPDGSNFTLKIRSTKLEDSAMYFCALAGAGGKTYNEQFFGPGTRLTVL.

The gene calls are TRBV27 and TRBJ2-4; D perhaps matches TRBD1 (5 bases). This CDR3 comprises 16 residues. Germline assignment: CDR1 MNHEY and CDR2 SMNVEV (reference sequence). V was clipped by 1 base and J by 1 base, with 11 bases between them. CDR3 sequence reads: CASSLFQGTAKNIQYF. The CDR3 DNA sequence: TGTGCCAGCAGTTTATTCCAGGGAACGGCCAAAAACATTCAGTACTTC.

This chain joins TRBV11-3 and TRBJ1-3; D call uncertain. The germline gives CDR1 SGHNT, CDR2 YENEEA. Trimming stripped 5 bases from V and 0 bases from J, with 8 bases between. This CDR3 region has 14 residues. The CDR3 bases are TGTGCCAGCAGCCCCGTATCCTCTGGAAACACCATATATTTT. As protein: CASSPVSSGNTIYF. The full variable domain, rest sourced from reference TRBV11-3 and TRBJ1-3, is EAGVVQSPRYKIIEKKQPVAFWCNPISGHNTLYWYLQNLGQGPELLIRYENEEAVDDSQLPKDRFSAERLKGVDSTLKIQPAELGDSAVYLCASSPVSSGNTIYFGEGSWLTVV.

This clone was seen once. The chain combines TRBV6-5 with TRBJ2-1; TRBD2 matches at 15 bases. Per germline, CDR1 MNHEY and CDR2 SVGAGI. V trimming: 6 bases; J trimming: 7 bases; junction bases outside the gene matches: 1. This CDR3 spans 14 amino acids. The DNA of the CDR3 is TGTGCCAGCAGGGGGACTAGCGGGGGGAATGAGCAGTTCTTC. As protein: CASRGTSGGNEQFF.

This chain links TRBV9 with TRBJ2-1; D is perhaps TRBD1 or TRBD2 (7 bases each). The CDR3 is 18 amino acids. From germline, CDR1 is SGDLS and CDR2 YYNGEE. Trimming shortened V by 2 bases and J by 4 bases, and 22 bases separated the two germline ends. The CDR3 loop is CASSVLLTGEGSYNEQFF. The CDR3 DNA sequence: TGTGCCAGCAGCGTTCTCCTTACAGGGGAGGGATCTTACAATGAGCAGTTCTTC. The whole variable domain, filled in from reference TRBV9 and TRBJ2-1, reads DSGVTQTPKHLITATGQRVTLRCSPRSGDLSVYWYQQSLDQGLQFLIQYYNGEERAKGNILERFSAQQFPDLHSELNLSSLELGDSALYFCASSVLLTGEGSYNEQFFGPGTRLTVL.

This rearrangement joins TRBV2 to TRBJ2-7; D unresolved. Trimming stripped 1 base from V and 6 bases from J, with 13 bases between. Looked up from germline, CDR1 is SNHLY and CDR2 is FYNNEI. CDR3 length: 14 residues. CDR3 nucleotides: TGTGCCAGCAGTGAAGATCTTCGTTTAGGCGAGCAGTACTTC. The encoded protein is CASSEDLRLGEQYF.

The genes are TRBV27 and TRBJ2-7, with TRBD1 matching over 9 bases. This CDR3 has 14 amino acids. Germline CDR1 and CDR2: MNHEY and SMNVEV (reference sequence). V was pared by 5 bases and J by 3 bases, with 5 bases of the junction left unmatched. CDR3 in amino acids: CASSKPGQGYEQYF. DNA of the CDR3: TGTGCCAGCAGTAAACCGGGACAGGGCTACGAGCAGTACTTC.

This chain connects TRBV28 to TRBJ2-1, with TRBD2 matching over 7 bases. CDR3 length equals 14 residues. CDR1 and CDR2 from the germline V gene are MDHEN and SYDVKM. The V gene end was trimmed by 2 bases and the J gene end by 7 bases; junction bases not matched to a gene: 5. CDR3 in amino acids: CASSLGGRANEQFF. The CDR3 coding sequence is TGTGCCAGCAGTTTAGGCGGGAGAGCGAATGAGCAGTTCTTC.

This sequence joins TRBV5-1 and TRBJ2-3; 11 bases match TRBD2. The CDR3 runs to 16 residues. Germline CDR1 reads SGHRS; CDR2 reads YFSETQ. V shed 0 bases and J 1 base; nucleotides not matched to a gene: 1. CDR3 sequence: CASSLELAGGTDTQYF. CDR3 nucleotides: TGCGCCAGCAGCTTGGAACTAGCGGGAGGCACAGATACGCAGTATTTT.

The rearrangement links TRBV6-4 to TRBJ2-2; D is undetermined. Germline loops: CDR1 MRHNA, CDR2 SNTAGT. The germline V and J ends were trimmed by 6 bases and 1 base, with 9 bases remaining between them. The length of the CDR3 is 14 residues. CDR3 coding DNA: TGTGCCAGCAGCCAAGACTTGAACACCGGGGAGCTGTTTTTT. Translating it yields CASSQDLNTGELFF.

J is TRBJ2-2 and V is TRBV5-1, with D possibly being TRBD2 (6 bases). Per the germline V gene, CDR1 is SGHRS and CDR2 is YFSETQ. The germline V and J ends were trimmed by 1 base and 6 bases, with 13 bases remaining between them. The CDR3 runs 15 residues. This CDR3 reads CASSLSTSSPGELFF. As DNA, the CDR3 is TGCGCCAGCAGCTTGAGTACTAGCAGCCCCGGGGAGCTGTTTTTT.

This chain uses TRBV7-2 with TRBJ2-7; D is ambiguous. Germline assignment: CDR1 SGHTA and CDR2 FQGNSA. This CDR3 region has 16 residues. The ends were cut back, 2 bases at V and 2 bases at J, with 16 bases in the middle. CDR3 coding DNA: TGTGCCAGCAGCTTAAGCCCTCGCGGCGGCGCCTACGAGCAGTACTTC. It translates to CASSLSPRGGAYEQYF.

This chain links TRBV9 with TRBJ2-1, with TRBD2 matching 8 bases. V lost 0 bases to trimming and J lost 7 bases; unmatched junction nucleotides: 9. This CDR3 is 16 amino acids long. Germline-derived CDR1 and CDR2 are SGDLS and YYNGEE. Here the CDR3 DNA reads TGTGCCAGCAGCGTAGAAGCCAGCGGGAGATTGAATGAGCAGTTCTTC. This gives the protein CASSVEASGRLNEQFF.

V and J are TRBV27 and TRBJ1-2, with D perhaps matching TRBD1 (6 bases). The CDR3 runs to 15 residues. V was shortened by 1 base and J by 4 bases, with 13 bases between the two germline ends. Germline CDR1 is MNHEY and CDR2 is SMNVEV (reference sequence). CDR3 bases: TGTGCCAGCAGTTTATATCAGGGGCAGGCCTATGGCTACACCTTC. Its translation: CASSLYQGQAYGYTF.

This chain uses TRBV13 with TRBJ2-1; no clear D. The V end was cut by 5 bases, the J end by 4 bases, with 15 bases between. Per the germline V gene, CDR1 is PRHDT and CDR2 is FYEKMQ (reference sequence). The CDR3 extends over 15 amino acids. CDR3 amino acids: CASSLTRVQYNEQFF. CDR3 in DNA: TGTGCCAGCAGCCTCACAAGGGTACAGTACAATGAGCAGTTCTTC.

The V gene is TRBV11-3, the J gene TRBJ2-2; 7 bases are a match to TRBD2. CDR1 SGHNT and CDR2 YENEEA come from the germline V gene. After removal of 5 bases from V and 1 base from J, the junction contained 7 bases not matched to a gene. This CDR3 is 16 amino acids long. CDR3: CASSPLTGGNTGELFF. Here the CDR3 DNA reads TGTGCCAGCAGCCCGCTAACGGGAGGGAACACCGGGGAGCTGTTTTTT.

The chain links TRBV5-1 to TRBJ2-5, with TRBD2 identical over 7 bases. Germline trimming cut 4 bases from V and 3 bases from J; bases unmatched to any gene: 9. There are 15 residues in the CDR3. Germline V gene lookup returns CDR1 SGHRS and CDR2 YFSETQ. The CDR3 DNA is TGCGCCAGCAGCGAAGGGAGGGCCGGTAAAGAGACCCAGTACTTC. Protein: CASSEGRAGKETQYF. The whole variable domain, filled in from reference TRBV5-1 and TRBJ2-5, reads KAGVTQTPRYLIKTRGQQVTLSCSPISGHRSVSWYQQTPGQGLQFLFEYFSETQRNKGNFPGRFSGRQFSNSRSEMNVSTLELGDSALYLCASSEGRAGKETQYFGPGTRLLVL.

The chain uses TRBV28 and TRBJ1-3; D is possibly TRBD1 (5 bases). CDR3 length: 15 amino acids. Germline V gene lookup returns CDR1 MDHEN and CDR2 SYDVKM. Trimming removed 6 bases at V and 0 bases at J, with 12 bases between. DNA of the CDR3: TGTGCCAGCAGACGAACAGGCAGCTCTGGAAACACCATATATTTT. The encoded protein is CASRRTGSSGNTIYF. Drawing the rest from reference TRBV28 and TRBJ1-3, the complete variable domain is DVKVTQSSRYLVKRTGEKVFLECVQDMDHENMFWYRQDPGLGLRLIYFSYDVKMKEKGDIPEGYSVSREKKERFSLILESASTNQTSMYLCASRRTGSSGNTIYFGEGSWLTVV.

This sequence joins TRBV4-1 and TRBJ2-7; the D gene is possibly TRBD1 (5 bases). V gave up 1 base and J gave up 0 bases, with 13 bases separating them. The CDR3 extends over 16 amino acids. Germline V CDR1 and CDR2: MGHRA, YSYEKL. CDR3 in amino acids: CASSQVPGLSSYEQYF. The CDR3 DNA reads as TGCGCCAGCAGCCAAGTACCAGGGCTCAGCTCCTACGAGCAGTACTTC.

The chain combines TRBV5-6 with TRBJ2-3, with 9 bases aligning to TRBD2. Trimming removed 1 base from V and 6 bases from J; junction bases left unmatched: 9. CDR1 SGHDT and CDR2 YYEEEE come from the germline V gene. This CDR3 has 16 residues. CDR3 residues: CASSLYLAGWSDTQYF. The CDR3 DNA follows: TGTGCCAGCAGCTTGTATCTAGCGGGATGGTCTGATACGCAGTATTTT.

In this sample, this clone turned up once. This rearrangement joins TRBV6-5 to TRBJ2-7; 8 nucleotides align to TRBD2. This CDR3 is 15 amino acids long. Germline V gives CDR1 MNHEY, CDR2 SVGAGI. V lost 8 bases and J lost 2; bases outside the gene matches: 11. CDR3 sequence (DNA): TGTGCCAGCTCCCGGGGGGGGGTGCCCCCCTACGAGCAGTACTTC. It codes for CASSRGGVPPYEQYF.

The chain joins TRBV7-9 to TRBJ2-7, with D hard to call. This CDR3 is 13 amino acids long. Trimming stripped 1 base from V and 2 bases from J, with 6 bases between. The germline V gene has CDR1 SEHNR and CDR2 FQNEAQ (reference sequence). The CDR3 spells CASSLGNPYEQYF. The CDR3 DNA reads TGTGCCAGCAGCTTAGGAAACCCCTACGAGCAGTACTTC.

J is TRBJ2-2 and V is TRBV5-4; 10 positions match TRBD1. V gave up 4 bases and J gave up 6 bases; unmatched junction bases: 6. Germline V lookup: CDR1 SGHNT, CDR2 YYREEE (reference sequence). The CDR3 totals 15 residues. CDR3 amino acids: CASSGGTGVAGELFF. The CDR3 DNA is TGTGCCAGCAGCGGAGGGACAGGGGTGGCCGGGGAGCTGTTTTTT.

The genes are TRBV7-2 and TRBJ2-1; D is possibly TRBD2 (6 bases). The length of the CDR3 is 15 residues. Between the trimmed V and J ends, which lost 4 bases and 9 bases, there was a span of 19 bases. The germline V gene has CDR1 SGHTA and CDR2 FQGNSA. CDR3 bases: TGTGCCAGCAGCTCGACGGGACTGGTCCTAGGTGAGCAGTTCTTC. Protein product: CASSSTGLVLGEQFF.

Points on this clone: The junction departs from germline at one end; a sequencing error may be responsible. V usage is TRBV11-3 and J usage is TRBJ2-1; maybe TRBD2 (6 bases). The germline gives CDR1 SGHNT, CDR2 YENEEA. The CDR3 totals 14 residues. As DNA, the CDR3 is TGTGCCAGCAGCTCCGGCAGCGGGCTGAATGGGCAGTTCTTC. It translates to CASSSGSGLNGQFF.

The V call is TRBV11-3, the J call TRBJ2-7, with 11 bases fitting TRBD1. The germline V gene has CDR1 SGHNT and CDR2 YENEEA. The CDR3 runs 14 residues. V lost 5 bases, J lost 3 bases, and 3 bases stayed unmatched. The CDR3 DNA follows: TGTGCCAGCAGCGGACAGGGGGCCAGCTACGAGCAGTACTTC. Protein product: CASSGQGASYEQYF.

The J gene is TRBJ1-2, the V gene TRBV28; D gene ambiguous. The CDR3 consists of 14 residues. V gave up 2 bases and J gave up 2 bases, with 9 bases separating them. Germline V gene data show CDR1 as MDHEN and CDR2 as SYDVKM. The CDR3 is CASSLNRPNYGYTF. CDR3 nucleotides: TGTGCCAGCAGTTTAAACCGGCCAAACTATGGCTACACCTTC.

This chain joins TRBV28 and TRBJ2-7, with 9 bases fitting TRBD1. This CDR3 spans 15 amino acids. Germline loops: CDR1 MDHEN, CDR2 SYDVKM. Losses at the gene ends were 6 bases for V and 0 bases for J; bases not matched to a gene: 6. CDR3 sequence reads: CASSAIQGASYEQYF. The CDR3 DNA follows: TGTGCCAGCAGCGCTATACAGGGGGCCTCCTACGAGCAGTACTTC.

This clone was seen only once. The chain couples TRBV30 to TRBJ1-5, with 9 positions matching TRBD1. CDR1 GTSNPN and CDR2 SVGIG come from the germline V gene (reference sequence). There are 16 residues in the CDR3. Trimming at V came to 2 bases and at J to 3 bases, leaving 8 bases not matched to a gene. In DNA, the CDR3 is TGTGCCTGGAGTATCAACACAGGGGGCAACAATCAGCCCCAGCATTTT. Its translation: CAWSINTGGNNQPQHF.